The rows below give T cell receptor beta chains drawn from one sample of a study of blood T cell repertoires in COVID-19. Here immunoSEQ multiplex PCR was the method, and the copy in TCRdb shows in-frame clones only, minus some. The table includes under 85,000 clones, around 90% detected once. The sequenced sample was peripheral blood. The receptors were sampled from a man between 65 and 79 years old with acute or convalescent COVID-19. The CDR3 runs from the conserved cysteine through the conserved F or W. D genes are given only for firm matches. Size values are once, few and many counts, or a class for expanded clones, and some rows have none.

V gene	D gene	J gene	clone size	CDR3 DNA	CDR3 protein
TRBV24-1	NA	TRBJ2-2	NA	TGTGCCACCAGTGATGCAGGGGAAAGGTTGACCGGGGAGCTGTTTTTT	CATSDAGERLTGELFF
TRBV7-2	TRBD1	TRBJ2-7	few	TGTGCCAGCAGCTCTGTTACAGGGGGCACCTACGAGCAGTACTTC	CASSSVTGGTYEQYF
TRBV29-1	TRBD1	TRBJ2-4	NA	TGCAGCGTCCAAGGGACAGGGGGAAACATTCAGTACTTC	CSVQGTGGNIQYF
TRBV12-3/TRBV12-4	NA	TRBJ1-4	NA	TGTGCCAGCAGCTCTTCCCTTGAAAAACTGTTTTTT	CASSSSLEKLFF
TRBV9	TRBD1	TRBJ1-2	NA	TGTGCCAGCAGCTCGACAGGGAACTATGGCTACACCTTC	CASSSTGNYGYTF
TRBV18	TRBD1	TRBJ1-4	once	TGTGCCAGCTCACCACCTGCTGGACAGGCCGGGGAAAAACTGTTTTTT	CASSPPAGQAGEKLFF
TRBV19	NA	TRBJ1-2	NA	TGTGCCAGTAGTATAGCCGGGACAAAGCCTGGCTACACCTTC	CASSIAGTKPGYTF
TRBV4-3	TRBD1	TRBJ2-1	NA	TGCGCCAGCAGCCGAGGGACAGGGATTCCCAATGAGCAGTTCTTC	CASSRGTGIPNEQFF
TRBV7-2	TRBD2	TRBJ2-3	NA	TGTGCCAGCAGCTTAGTTAGCGGGGGGGCGTTGGATACGCAGTATTTT	CASSLVSGGALDTQYF
TRBV29-1	TRBD2	TRBJ2-7	NA	TGCAGCGTTGAGTTGCTAGCGGGCTACGAGCAGTACTTC	CSVELLAGYEQYF
TRBV28	TRBD2	TRBJ2-1	once	TGTGCCAGCAGTTTATTTCGGGGGGGCGTTGAGCAGTTCTTC	CASSLFRGGVEQFF
TRBV9	TRBD2	TRBJ2-2	NA	TGTGCCAGCAGCGTAGGTAGCCGAGCTAGCGGGAGGCCTAACACCGGGGAGCTGTTTTTT	CASSVGSRASGRPNTGELFF
TRBV6-6	TRBD1	TRBJ1-4	NA	TGTGCCAGCAGTTACTCGTCGCCAGGGGGGTATGAAAAACTGTTTTTT	CASSYSSPGGYEKLFF
TRBV6-2/TRBV6-3	TRBD2	TRBJ2-7	NA	TGTGCCAGCAGCATCACTAGCGGGGGGGCTTTCGCCTACGAGCAGTACTTC	CASSITSGGAFAYEQYF
TRBV10-3	TRBD1	TRBJ2-7	NA	TGTGCCATCACTCCGGACAGGGGTATTCGGGAGCAGTACTTC	CAITPDRGIREQYF
TRBV6-6	TRBD1	TRBJ1-3	NA	TGTGCCAGCAGACCTGGACAGGCTGGAAACACCATATATTTT	CASRPGQAGNTIYF
TRBV27	NA	TRBJ2-2	NA	TGTGCCAGCAGTTTAGATTGGAGAGGGACCGGGGAGCTGTTTTTT	CASSLDWRGTGELFF
TRBV10-3	TRBD1	TRBJ1-2	NA	TGTGCCATCAGTGGGGGACAGGGGGCTAACTATGGCTACACCTTC	CAISGGQGANYGYTF
TRBV18	TRBD1	TRBJ1-6	NA	TGTGCCAGCTCACCAGTCCCGGACAGGAATTCACCCCTCCACTTT	CASSPVPDRNSPLHF
TRBV7-9	TRBD2	TRBJ2-3	NA	TGTGCCAGCAACCCTAGCGGGGGGACCTCAGATACGCAGTATTTT	CASNPSGGTSDTQYF
TRBV19	TRBD1	TRBJ2-2	NA	TGTGCCAGTAGGACCCGGTTCCGGGACAGGGCCGGAGTGGAGTTTAACACCGGGGAGCTGTTTTTT	CASRTRFRDRAGVEFNTGELFF
TRBV10-3	NA	TRBJ1-1	NA	TGTGCCATCAGGGGGGAGGGATACACTGAAGCTTTCTTT	CAIRGEGYTEAFF
TRBV25-1	NA	TRBJ2-7	NA	TGTGCCAGCAGTGATCAGAATTCAGTGGGGGCTCCATGGTACGAGCAGTACTTC	CASSDQNSVGAPWYEQYF
TRBV9	TRBD2	TRBJ2-1	NA	TGTGCCAGCAGCGTCAGCGGGACTTACAATGAGCAGTTCTTC	CASSVSGTYNEQFF
TRBV3-1/TRBV3-2	TRBD1	TRBJ2-5	NA	TGTGCCAGCAGCCAGATGACAGGGGGCCGGGAGACCCAGTACTTC	CASSQMTGGRETQYF
TRBV7-3	NA	TRBJ2-1	NA	TGTGCCAGCAGTAGGGGCTATGAGCAGTTCTTC	CASSRGYEQFF
TRBV3-1/TRBV3-2	TRBD1	TRBJ2-1	NA	TGTGCCAGCAGTCAAATTCCTCGGGACAGGGGGCGGAATGAGCAGTTCTTC	CASSQIPRDRGRNEQFF
TRBV6-5	NA	TRBJ1-2	few	TGTGCCAGTCGGCCCGGGAGGCTCTTTAACTATGGCTACACCTTC	CASRPGRLFNYGYTF
TRBV27	NA	TRBJ2-2	NA	TGTGCCAGCAGTTTCCAGGGGACCACCGGGGAGCTGTTTTTT	CASSFQGTTGELFF
TRBV10-1	NA	TRBJ1-1	once	TGCGCCAGCAGTGAGTCCACAGGGCTGAACACTGAAGCTTTCTTT	CASSESTGLNTEAFF